The 25 T cell receptor beta chains below all came from one sample that was sequenced in a study of T cell responses to AZD1222 COVID-19 vaccine. Using immunoSEQ multiplex PCR, the repertoire was profiled, and TCRdb retains in-frame clones only, with some absent. The sample lists about 160,000 clones; about 91% were seen once. The sample here was peripheral blood, taken on day 0 of AZD1222 vaccination. The receptors were sampled from an adult in good health.

For the CDR3, the DNA is TGTGCCAGCAGCCCCAGAGCGGGGAATCAGCCCCAGCATTTT. Amino acids: CASSPRAGNQPQHF. The rearrangement joins TRBV7-2 to TRBJ1-5; D uncertain. Germline assignment: CDR1 SGHTA and CDR2 FQGNSA. The CDR3 sequence is 14 residues long. The V and J ends lost 5 bases and 4 bases respectively, with 12 bases between them. Based on the CDR3 plus reference TRBV7-2 and TRBJ1-5, the full variable domain is GAGVSQSPSNKVTEKGKDVELRCDPISGHTALYWYRQSLGQGLEFLIYFQGNSAPDKSGLPSDRFSAERTGGSVSTLTIQRTQQEDSAVYLCASSPRAGNQPQHFGDGTRLSIL.

The chain carries TRBV12-5 and TRBJ2-7; D ambiguous. The CDR3 extends over 13 amino acids. Trimming took 5 bases from V and 4 from J, leaving 12 bases between them. Germline V gene sequence: CDR1 LGHNT, CDR2 FRNRAP. DNA of the CDR3: TGTGCTAGTGGTCTCCTGAACGGGTACGAGCAGTACTTC. Residues: CASGLLNGYEQYF.

The chain employs TRBV11-2 and TRBJ1-3; a possible D gene is TRBD1 (6 bases). Germline CDR1 reads SGHAT; CDR2 reads FQNNGV. This CDR3 is built from 17 residues. Trimming stripped 0 bases from V and 4 bases from J, with 16 bases between. CDR3 sequence reads: CASSLDLLQGVGNTIYF. DNA for the CDR3: TGTGCCAGCAGCTTAGATCTTCTACAGGGTGTGGGAAACACCATATATTTT.

This clone is a singleton in its sample. The chain couples TRBV2 to TRBJ1-3; 8 bases line up with TRBD1. In germline, CDR1 is SNHLY, CDR2 FYNNEI. The CDR3 is 17 amino acids. J gave up 3 bases and V 6 bases, and 13 bases lay outside the gene matches. In DNA form, the CDR3 reads TGTGCCAGCAGCCCCCGGACAGGGCAGTCGAGTGGAAACACCATATATTTT. Translation: CASSPRTGQSSGNTIYF.

The CDR3 sequence is CASSLRGLPYNEQFF. The CDR3, as DNA: TGTGCCAGCAGCTTACGTGGGCTACCTTACAATGAGCAGTTCTTC. The chain combines TRBV13 with TRBJ2-1; no clear D. Germline V gene sequence: CDR1 PRHDT, CDR2 FYEKMQ (reference sequence). V shed 2 bases and J shed 4 bases, with 12 bases lying between them. There are 15 residues in the CDR3.

This sequence joins TRBV11-2 and TRBJ2-5; tentatively, D is TRBD2 (6 bases). Trimming shortened V by 1 base and J by 5 bases, and 20 bases separated the two germline ends. Germline values: CDR1 SGHAT, CDR2 FQNNGV. The CDR3 runs to 17 residues. CDR3 nucleotide sequence: TGTGCCAGCAGCTTAGCCCGGGACTCGAGATGGTGGGAGACCCAGTACTTC. Its protein product is CASSLARDSRWWETQYF.

V usage is TRBV3-1 (or the pseudogene TRBV3-2) and J usage is TRBJ1-2; TRBD1 matches 7 bases. The germline V gene encodes CDR1 LGHDT and CDR2 YNNKEL (reference sequence). The ends lost 0 bases at V and 5 bases at J; junction bases unmatched: 3. The CDR3 loop spans 14 amino acids. CDR3 sequence: CASSQDSRGYGYTF. The CDR3 coding sequence is TGTGCCAGCAGCCAAGATAGCAGGGGGTATGGCTACACCTTC.

The chain employs TRBV19 and TRBJ1-6, with 12 bases identical to TRBD1. After removal of 4 bases from V and 7 bases from J, the junction contained 2 bases not matched to a gene. The CDR3 totals 15 residues. Germline values: CDR1 LNHDA, CDR2 SQIVND (reference sequence). CDR3 in amino acids: CASSTGTGGNSPLHF. The DNA for the CDR3 is TGTGCCAGTAGTACCGGGACAGGGGGCAATTCACCCCTCCACTTT. Supplemented by reference TRBV19 and TRBJ1-6, the full variable domain reads DGGITQSPKYLFRKEGQNVTLSCEQNLNHDAMYWYRQDPGQGLRLIYYSQIVNDFQKGDIAEGYSVSREKKESFPLTVTSAQKNPTAFYLCASSTGTGGNSPLHFGNGTRLTVT.

This clone is a singleton in its sample. The V and J genes are TRBV28 and TRBJ1-1, with D perhaps TRBD1 (5 bases). This CDR3 has 14 amino acids. Germline V gene data show CDR1 as MDHEN and CDR2 as SYDVKM. V lost 6 bases, J lost 1 base, and 12 bases lay in between. In DNA, the CDR3 is TGTGCCAGCAGGGAAGGGGCCCCGAACACTGAAGCTTTCTTT. Encoded protein: CASREGAPNTEAFF.

J is TRBJ1-6 and V is TRBV5-4; D remains unclear. Trimming stripped 2 bases from V and 6 bases from J, with 9 bases between. Germline assignment: CDR1 SGHNT and CDR2 YYREEE (reference sequence). This CDR3 region has 14 residues. The CDR3 is CASSFARLNSPLHF. CDR3 sequence (DNA): TGTGCCAGCAGCTTCGCCCGACTTAATTCACCCCTCCACTTT.

V gene TRBV7-3 combines with J gene TRBJ2-7, with a possible D match to TRBD2 (5 bases). Germline V lookup: CDR1 SGHTA, CDR2 FQGTGA. The CDR3 totals 15 residues. Trimming stripped 5 bases from V and 0 bases from J, with 14 bases between. The CDR3 DNA is TGTGCCAGCAGCGTATACTCGGGGATCTCCTACGAGCAGTACTTC. Translation: CASSVYSGISYEQYF.

The V gene is TRBV27, the J gene TRBJ1-5; D ambiguous. V dropped 3 bases and J dropped 6 bases, with 12 bases sitting between them. Germline loops: CDR1 MNHEY, CDR2 SMNVEV (reference sequence). The CDR3 covers 14 residues. The CDR3 region has the DNA TGTGCCAGCAGTTTGTGGCAGCCGGGTCAGCCCCAGCATTTT. Its translation is CASSLWQPGQPQHF.

Only one count was recorded for this clone. The chain recombines TRBV7-2 with TRBJ1-1; TRBD1 matches at 9 bases. This CDR3 is 16 amino acids long. Germline V gives CDR1 SGHTA, CDR2 FQGNSA. With V trimmed by 1 base and J by 4 bases, 7 bases remained unmatched. The CDR3, as DNA: TGTGCCAGCAGCTTAGGAGGGGGACAGGGTCGCACTGAAGCTTTCTTT. It codes for CASSLGGGQGRTEAFF. Full variable domain (rest looked up from reference TRBV7-2 and TRBJ1-1): GAGVSQSPSNKVTEKGKDVELRCDPISGHTALYWYRQSLGQGLEFLIYFQGNSAPDKSGLPSDRFSAERTGGSVSTLTIQRTQQEDSAVYLCASSLGGGQGRTEAFFGQGTRLTVV.

This clone has only one observation. The chain couples TRBV5-4 to TRBJ2-3; tentatively, D is TRBD1 (6 bases). The CDR3 is 16 residues long. Germline CDR1 is SGHNT and CDR2 is YYREEE (reference sequence). Trimming shortened V by 0 bases and J by 4 bases, and 15 bases separated the two germline ends. CDR3 amino acids: CASSLELGRGADTQYF. The CDR3 DNA is TGTGCCAGCAGCTTGGAGTTGGGCAGGGGAGCAGATACGCAGTATTTT.

The rearrangement joins TRBV7-3 to TRBJ1-2; 9 nucleotides match TRBD1. The CDR3 extends over 18 amino acids. Trimming removed 2 bases from V and 8 bases from J; junction bases left unmatched: 18. CDR1 is SGHTA and CDR2 is FQGTGA in the germline V gene. CDR3 sequence (DNA): TGTGCCAGCAGCTTAGGAGGTTGGCCCGGGACAGGGCATATGGGCTACACCTTC. This gives the protein CASSLGGWPGTGHMGYTF.

This chain uses TRBV28 with TRBJ1-5; D possibly corresponds to TRBD1 (5 bases). The germline gives CDR1 MDHEN, CDR2 SYDVKM. Trimming cost V 3 bases and J 2 bases, with 17 bases left between them. The CDR3 totals 17 residues. For the CDR3, the DNA is TGTGCCAGCAGTTTTCGCAGGGTTGGTGTTGGCAATCAGCCCCAGCATTTT. As protein: CASSFRRVGVGNQPQHF. Drawing the rest from reference TRBV28 and TRBJ1-5, the complete variable domain is DVKVTQSSRYLVKRTGEKVFLECVQDMDHENMFWYRQDPGLGLRLIYFSYDVKMKEKGDIPEGYSVSREKKERFSLILESASTNQTSMYLCASSFRRVGVGNQPQHFGDGTRLSIL.

The CDR3 spells CASSSRTGGHPYEQYF. For the CDR3, the DNA is TGTGCCAGCAGCTCAAGGACAGGGGGCCATCCCTACGAGCAGTACTTC. This sequence joins TRBV7-2 and TRBJ2-7, with TRBD1 matching 11 bases. Per the germline V gene, CDR1 is SGHTA and CDR2 is FQGNSA. Unmatched junction bases numbered 7, after V lost 4 bases and J lost 2 bases. There are 16 residues in the CDR3.

The chain carries TRBV7-8 and TRBJ1-2, with TRBD1 matching 12 bases. This CDR3 comprises 17 residues. The germline V gene encodes CDR1 SGHVS and CDR2 FQNEAQ. The V segment lost 5 bases and the J segment 3 bases; nucleotides outside the gene matches: 10. CDR3 region: CASSLRDRGHYHYGYTF. Written as DNA, the CDR3 is TGTGCCAGCAGCCTCCGGGACAGGGGGCATTATCACTATGGCTACACCTTC.

The J gene is TRBJ2-3, the V gene TRBV27; 7 bases are a match to TRBD1. Unmatched junction bases numbered 2, after V lost 0 bases and J lost 2 bases. The length of the CDR3 is 15 residues. Per germline, CDR1 MNHEY and CDR2 SMNVEV (reference sequence). The CDR3 protein is CASSLSGQNTDTQYF. The CDR3 nucleotides are TGTGCCAGCAGTTTATCGGGACAGAACACAGATACGCAGTATTTT.

J is TRBJ2-3 and V is TRBV18; tentatively, D is TRBD1 (6 bases). V was cut by 3 bases and J by 2 bases, with 9 bases left in between. This CDR3 spans 14 amino acids. In germline, CDR1 is KGHSH, CDR2 LQKENI. For the CDR3, the DNA is TGTGCCAGCTCACCGACAGGATTCACAGATACGCAGTATTTT. This codes for CASSPTGFTDTQYF.

The table lists this clone with a few counts. The CDR3 bases are TGTGCCAGCAGCTCAGACAGAGGCCAAGAGACCCAGTACTTC. Translation: CASSSDRGQETQYF. The V call is TRBV7-2, the J call TRBJ2-5; weak D call: TRBD1 (5 bases). V shed 4 bases and J shed 1 base, with 10 bases lying between them. Germline loops: CDR1 SGHTA, CDR2 FQGNSA. CDR3 length: 14 amino acids.

This clone was observed a few times. The chain joins TRBV7-9 to TRBJ2-2; no reliable D call. The V gene lost 5 bases and the J gene lost 0 bases, with 10 bases spanning the gap. Per germline, CDR1 SEHNR and CDR2 FQNEAQ (reference sequence). CDR3 length: 15 residues. The CDR3 DNA is TGTGCCAGCAGCGGAGCAGATACGAACACCGGGGAGCTGTTTTTT. It specifies CASSGADTNTGELFF.

J is TRBJ1-2 and V is TRBV6-5; 8 bases are a match to TRBD1. V lost 7 bases to trimming and J lost 1 base; unmatched junction nucleotides: 8. The CDR3 runs to 15 residues. Germline V gene lookup returns CDR1 MNHEY and CDR2 SVGAGI. In DNA, the CDR3 is TGTGCCAGCACCCGAGGGACAGGAGATAACTATGGCTACACCTTC. Its protein product is CASTRGTGDNYGYTF.

This clone was found once. CDR3 sequence reads: CASSMVPDQPQHF. The DNA for the CDR3 is TGTGCCAGTAGTATGGTACCTGATCAGCCCCAGCATTTT. The gene calls are TRBV19 and TRBJ1-5; D unresolved. Per germline, CDR1 LNHDA and CDR2 SQIVND (reference sequence). The CDR3 runs 13 residues. Trimming left V 3 bases short and J 5 bases short, with 8 bases between.

This clone has only a few counts. J is TRBJ2-3 and V is TRBV27; 9 bases line up with TRBD1. Germline V CDR1 and CDR2: MNHEY, SMNVEV (reference sequence). CDR3 length equals 17 residues. V was clipped by 5 bases and J by 2 bases; unmatched bases: 11. The CDR3 here is CASSHFGQGIDTDTQYF. Written as DNA, the CDR3 is TGTGCCAGCAGTCACTTCGGACAGGGGATAGACACAGATACGCAGTATTTT.